Shown below are 25 T cell receptor beta chains from a single sample sequenced in a study of blood T cell repertoires in COVID-19. TCRdb keeps only in-frame clones here, not all; method: immunoSEQ multiplex PCR. The sample contains hundreds of thousands of clones, approximately 91% of which appear only once. Sequenced sample: PBMCs or T cells enriched from blood (not recorded which). These receptors were taken from a man in his 60s who had recovered from COVID-19.

The chain combines TRBV24-1 with TRBJ1-1; D gene ambiguous. The CDR3 covers 16 residues. V lost 4 bases and J 1 base, leaving 15 bases between the germline ends. Germline V gene lookup returns CDR1 KGHDR and CDR2 SFDVKD. The CDR3 coding sequence is TGTGCCACCAGTGAGGGTCGTGGGCTTGGGAACACTGAAGCTTTCTTT. It yields the protein CATSEGRGLGNTEAFF.

The V call is TRBV5-1, the J call TRBJ2-5; D unclear. V was trimmed by 0 bases and J by 3 bases, leaving 6 bases between them. Per germline, CDR1 SGHRS and CDR2 YFSETQ. The CDR3 covers 13 residues. This CDR3 reads CASSLGPEETQYF. CDR3 nucleotide sequence: TGCGCCAGCAGCTTGGGGCCTGAAGAGACCCAGTACTTC. Supplemented by reference TRBV5-1 and TRBJ2-5, the full variable domain reads KAGVTQTPRYLIKTRGQQVTLSCSPISGHRSVSWYQQTPGQGLQFLFEYFSETQRNKGNFPGRFSGRQFSNSRSEMNVSTLELGDSALYLCASSLGPEETQYFGPGTRLLVL.

In this sample, this clone turned up once. V usage is TRBV3-1 (or the pseudogene TRBV3-2) and J usage is TRBJ1-5; D call uncertain. Between the trimmed V and J ends, which lost 1 base and 7 bases, there was a span of 11 bases. This CDR3 comprises 14 residues. Germline CDR1 is LGHDT and CDR2 is YNNKEL (reference sequence). CDR3 DNA sequence: TGTGCCAGCAGCCAAGGAGGGCCGGGGCAGCCCCAGCATTTT. Amino acid sequence: CASSQGGPGQPQHF.

The chain carries TRBV5-4 and TRBJ2-2; weak D call: TRBD1 (5 bases). CDR1 and CDR2 from the germline V gene are SGHNT and YYREEE (reference sequence). Trimming left V 0 bases short and J 6 bases short, with 18 bases between. CDR3 size: 17 residues. The CDR3 DNA follows: TGTGCCAGCAGCTTGGGCTATTCAGGGAAGGTCGCCGGGGAGCTGTTTTTT. As protein: CASSLGYSGKVAGELFF.

The chain uses TRBV7-6 and TRBJ2-7; D uncertain. The germline gives CDR1 SGHVS, CDR2 FNYEAQ. CDR3 size: 12 residues. Trimming pared 6 bases from V and 6 bases from J, leaving 12 bases between. This CDR3 is CASSNSGREQYF. As DNA, the CDR3 is TGTGCCAGCAGTAACTCCGGTCGCGAGCAGTACTTC.

The CDR3 nucleotides are TGTGCCAGCAGTGAATCTGGCAGGTCAGACAATGAGCAGTTCTTC. Protein sequence: CASSESGRSDNEQFF. The J gene is TRBJ2-1, the V gene TRBV25-1; D is unresolved. CDR1 MGHDK and CDR2 SYGVNS come from the germline V gene. The V end was cut by 1 base, the J end by 5 bases, with 12 bases between. The CDR3 has 15 residues.

J is TRBJ1-3 and V is TRBV5-1; D uncertain. Trimming took 0 bases from V and 4 from J, leaving 5 bases between them. This CDR3 contains 13 residues. The germline CDR1 and CDR2 sequences are SGHRS and YFSETQ. Here the CDR3 DNA reads TGCGCCAGCAGCTTGGACAGAGGAAACACCATATATTTT. Residues: CASSLDRGNTIYF. Combining the CDR3 with reference TRBV5-1 and TRBJ1-3 gives the whole variable domain KAGVTQTPRYLIKTRGQQVTLSCSPISGHRSVSWYQQTPGQGLQFLFEYFSETQRNKGNFPGRFSGRQFSNSRSEMNVSTLELGDSALYLCASSLDRGNTIYFGEGSWLTVV.

The V call is TRBV7-9, the J call TRBJ1-1; a possible D gene is TRBD1 (5 bases). V was pared by 3 bases and J by 1 base, with 6 bases between. From germline, CDR1 is SEHNR and CDR2 FQNEAQ (reference sequence). This CDR3 has 13 residues. CDR3 in DNA: TGTGCCAGCAGCTTGACAGCGAACACTGAAGCTTTCTTT. It yields the protein CASSLTANTEAFF.

Of note for this clone: Other DNA sequences in the same sample also yield this CDR3. The rearrangement uses TRBV28 and TRBJ2-1; 7 bases align to TRBD1. The CDR3 is made up of 15 amino acids. Trimming took 6 bases from V and 3 from J; bases not matched to a gene: 8. Germline CDR1 and CDR2: MDHEN and SYDVKM. The CDR3 coding sequence is TGTGCCAGCAGCCCTAGGACAGGAGGCTACAATGAGCAGTTCTTC. Translating it yields CASSPRTGGYNEQFF.

The chain combines TRBV28 with TRBJ2-7, with 9 nucleotides matching TRBD1. V lost 10 bases to trimming and J lost 1 base; unmatched junction nucleotides: 11. Germline V gene sequence: CDR1 MDHEN, CDR2 SYDVKM. The CDR3 extends over 15 amino acids. This chain's CDR3 is CATSAWDRESYEQYF. The CDR3 bases are TGTGCCACCTCGGCTTGGGACAGGGAATCCTACGAGCAGTACTTC.

The V call is TRBV7-9, the J call TRBJ1-6, with TRBD1 as a possible D gene (5 bases). Trimming cost V 5 bases and J 4 bases, with 9 bases left between them. The V gene's germline CDR1 is SEHNR and CDR2 FQNEAQ (reference sequence). This CDR3 contains 14 residues. CDR3 DNA: TGTGCCAGCAGCCACGACAGTTATAATTCACCCCTCCACTTT. Its translation is CASSHDSYNSPLHF.

The gene calls are TRBV6-5 and TRBJ2-1; D is perhaps TRBD1 (5 bases). The CDR3 loop spans 15 amino acids. Germline loops: CDR1 MNHEY, CDR2 SVGAGI. V was shortened by 2 bases and J by 6 bases, with 14 bases between the two germline ends. CDR3 nucleotide sequence: TGTGCCAGCAGTTACGGTAGGGGCCCCGGCAATGAGCAGTTCTTC. Residues: CASSYGRGPGNEQFF.

This chain joins TRBV19 and TRBJ1-5, with 7 positions matching TRBD1. The V segment lost 1 base and the J segment 6 bases; nucleotides outside the gene matches: 6. The V gene's germline CDR1 is LNHDA and CDR2 SQIVND (reference sequence). The CDR3 sequence is 15 residues long. The CDR3 nucleotides are TGTGCCAGTAGTATAGTAGAGACAGGGACTCAGCCCCAGCATTTT. Residues: CASSIVETGTQPQHF.

Written as DNA, the CDR3 is TGTGCCAGCTCAGGGGAGGCAGGGAACTCCTACGAGCAGTACTTC. Amino acid sequence: CASSGEAGNSYEQYF. This sequence joins TRBV18 and TRBJ2-7; maybe TRBD2 (6 bases). Germline loops: CDR1 KGHSH, CDR2 LQKENI. The V gene lost 5 bases and the J gene lost 0 bases, with 14 bases spanning the gap. This CDR3 spans 15 amino acids.

This chain uses TRBV24-1 with TRBJ1-1, with 8 bases lining up with TRBD1. CDR1 and CDR2 (germline): KGHDR, SFDVKD. The V segment lost 3 bases and the J segment 3 bases; nucleotides outside the gene matches: 5. This CDR3 has 15 residues. DNA of the CDR3: TGTGCCACCAGTGATCCTGGGACAGGTGACACTGAAGCTTTCTTT. As protein: CATSDPGTGDTEAFF.

This rearrangement joins TRBV9 to TRBJ1-3; the D is unclear. The CDR3 spans 15 residues. Germline V CDR1 and CDR2: SGDLS, YYNGEE. V was cut by 2 bases and J by 0 bases, with 9 bases left in between. The CDR3: CASSVEIASGNTIYF. The CDR3 DNA follows: TGTGCCAGCAGCGTGGAGATAGCCTCTGGAAACACCATATATTTT.

The chain employs TRBV5-4 and TRBJ1-1, with TRBD1 identical over 7 bases. This CDR3 contains 15 residues. Germline CDR1 and CDR2: SGHNT and YYREEE (reference sequence). The ends lost 4 bases at V and 1 base at J; junction bases unmatched: 7. CDR3 residues: CASSPSGQQNTEAFF. CDR3 bases: TGTGCCAGCAGCCCCTCGGGACAGCAGAACACTGAAGCTTTCTTT.

This clone was detected only once. The chain employs TRBV28 and TRBJ2-1, with 9 bases aligning to TRBD1. The CDR3 is made up of 14 amino acids. Per germline, CDR1 MDHEN and CDR2 SYDVKM. J was trimmed by 7 bases and V by 6 bases; bases with no gene match: 7. The CDR3 nucleotides read TGTGCCAGCAGCAGGGACAGGGTAGGGAATGAGCAGTTCTTC. Translating gives CASSRDRVGNEQFF. The full variable domain, rest sourced from reference TRBV28 and TRBJ2-1, is DVKVTQSSRYLVKRTGEKVFLECVQDMDHENMFWYRQDPGLGLRLIYFSYDVKMKEKGDIPEGYSVSREKKERFSLILESASTNQTSMYLCASSRDRVGNEQFFGPGTRLTVL.

This chain connects TRBV2 to TRBJ1-4, with TRBD1 matching over 8 bases. Germline-derived CDR1 and CDR2 are SNHLY and FYNNEI. V was pared by 3 bases and J by 8 bases, with 14 bases of the junction left unmatched. The CDR3 has 17 amino acids. CDR3 residues: CASSDGSGGAYGEKLFF. The CDR3 nucleotides are TGTGCCAGCAGTGATGGGTCAGGGGGCGCATATGGCGAAAAACTGTTTTTT.

V is TRBV7-2 and J is TRBJ2-3; the match to TRBD2 covers 10 bases. V dropped 1 base and J dropped 2; count of bases not matched to a gene: 6. The CDR3 sequence is 17 residues long. Germline values: CDR1 SGHTA, CDR2 FQGNSA. CDR3: CASSLGASGSSTDTQYF. CDR3 DNA sequence: TGTGCCAGCAGCTTAGGAGCTAGCGGGAGCTCCACAGATACGCAGTATTTT.

The CDR3 loop is CASSLVEQVNTEAFF. CDR3 DNA: TGTGCCAGCAGCTTAGTTGAACAGGTCAACACTGAAGCTTTCTTT. The chain links TRBV13 to TRBJ1-1, with D possibly TRBD1 on 5 matching bases. Germline V gene sequence: CDR1 PRHDT, CDR2 FYEKMQ (reference sequence). The CDR3 sequence is 15 residues long. Trimming took off 1 base at V and 2 bases at J, with 11 bases between the two ends.

This clone was counted between two and nine times. The rearrangement links TRBV5-4 to TRBJ2-5; D might be TRBD2 (5 bases). The CDR3 runs to 16 residues. Germline V gene data show CDR1 as SGHNT and CDR2 as YYREEE (reference sequence). The V end was cut by 1 base, the J end by 1 base, with 14 bases between. The CDR3 nucleotides read TGTGCCAGCAGCTTGAGCTCACTAGGGCCCCAAGAGACCCAGTACTTC. It codes for CASSLSSLGPQETQYF.

The rearrangement uses TRBV5-1 and TRBJ2-3; 7 nucleotides agree with TRBD1. The J segment lost 4 bases and the V segment lost 4 bases, leaving 6 bases of the junction unmatched. The CDR3 is 14 residues long. The germline gives CDR1 SGHRS, CDR2 YFSETQ. The CDR3 nucleotides are TGCGCCAGCAGCCCTTCGACAGGGTCAGATACGCAGTATTTT. Its translation is CASSPSTGSDTQYF. Filled out from reference TRBV5-1 and TRBJ2-3, the complete variable domain reads KAGVTQTPRYLIKTRGQQVTLSCSPISGHRSVSWYQQTPGQGLQFLFEYFSETQRNKGNFPGRFSGRQFSNSRSEMNVSTLELGDSALYLCASSPSTGSDTQYFGPGTRLTVL.

This clone was detected a few times. The chain joins TRBV6-5 to TRBJ1-1; TRBD1 matches at 8 bases. Germline trimming cut 10 bases from V and 8 bases from J; bases unmatched to any gene: 18. CDR1 is MNHEY, CDR2 SVGAGI, per germline. The CDR3 sequence is 15 residues long. The CDR3 here is CATPIGSLDRGEAFF. CDR3 nucleotides: TGTGCCACCCCGATCGGGTCTTTAGACAGGGGCGAAGCTTTCTTT.

V and J are TRBV6-2 or TRBV6-3 and TRBJ2-7, with D possibly TRBD1 on 5 matching bases. The V end was cut by 2 bases, the J end by 2 bases, with 13 bases between. The length of the CDR3 is 15 residues. Looked up from germline, CDR1 is MNHEY and CDR2 is SVGEGT. CDR3 sequence: CASSYTSDSTYEQYF. The CDR3 nucleotides read TGTGCCAGCAGTTACACATCAGACAGTACCTACGAGCAGTACTTC.